These 17 T cell receptor beta chains share one sample of origin, sequenced in a study of human thymus T cells. Obtained as resections during corrective heart surgery, the thymus tissue was then studied. Assay used: immunoSEQ multiplex PCR; TCRdb lists only in-frame clones, some missing. The sample includes 70,000 to 75,000 clones, 85% to 95% seen only once; the top ten take 0.03% to 0.035%. The sequencing input was thymus tissue. These TCRs come from a girl under three years old with a congenital heart defect but otherwise immunologically healthy.

V is TRBV7-2 and J is TRBJ2-4; D gene ambiguous. Trimming cost V 0 bases and J 6 bases, with 12 bases left between them. CDR1 is SGHTA, CDR2 FQGNSA, per germline. The CDR3 runs to 15 residues. This CDR3 is CASSLARSARNIQYF. CDR3 bases: TGTGCCAGCAGCTTAGCCCGGTCGGCAAGAAACATTCAGTACTTC. Based on the CDR3 plus reference TRBV7-2 and TRBJ2-4, the full variable domain is GAGVSQSPSNKVTEKGKDVELRCDPISGHTALYWYRQSLGQGLEFLIYFQGNSAPDKSGLPSDRFSAERTGGSVSTLTIQRTQQEDSAVYLCASSLARSARNIQYFGAGTRLSVL.

The chain combines TRBV9 with TRBJ2-1, with D uncertain. The germline V gene encodes CDR1 SGDLS and CDR2 YYNGEE. The V and J ends lost 0 bases and 2 bases respectively, with 3 bases between them. The CDR3 spans 13 residues. Here the CDR3 DNA reads TGTGCCAGCAGCGTAGGGCCCTACAATGAGCAGTTCTTC. This codes for CASSVGPYNEQFF.

This chain joins TRBV19 and TRBJ2-1; D possibly matches TRBD1 or TRBD2 (5 bases each). V lost 5 bases and J lost 0, with 14 bases in between. The CDR3 contains 16 residues. Germline values: CDR1 LNHDA, CDR2 SQIVND (reference sequence). CDR3 residues: CASSLEGISSYNEQFF. CDR3 DNA: TGTGCCAGTAGTCTTGAGGGGATAAGCTCCTACAATGAGCAGTTCTTC.

This clone was seen a handful of times. V gene TRBV21-1 combines with J gene TRBJ2-7; the table calls TRBD2, which could not be checked here. TRBV21-1 is recorded as a pseudogene. The CDR3 is 14 residues long. CDR3 loop: CASGPSGSCHEQYF. The CDR3 bases are TGTGCCAGCGGTCCTAGCGGGAGTTGTCACGAGCAGTACTTC.

This CDR3 reads CASRKIKDSSGNTIYF. CDR3 bases: TGTGCCAGCAGGAAAATTAAAGACAGCTCTGGAAACACCATATATTTT. V is TRBV28 and J is TRBJ1-3; a weak D match, TRBD1 (5 bases). The CDR3 is made up of 16 amino acids. Germline loops: CDR1 MDHEN, CDR2 SYDVKM. Trimming pared 6 bases from V and 0 bases from J, leaving 15 bases between.

The chain is built from TRBV7-2 and TRBJ2-3, with 8 bases matching TRBD2. The V segment lost 4 bases and the J segment 4 bases; nucleotides outside the gene matches: 7. The CDR3 runs to 15 residues. Germline V gene sequence: CDR1 SGHTA, CDR2 FQGNSA. Here the CDR3 reads CASSCSSGCPDTQYF. The CDR3 region has the DNA TGTGCCAGCAGCTGTTCTAGCGGGTGCCCAGATACGCAGTATTTT.

The chain combines TRBV6-5 with TRBJ1-1; D not certain. This CDR3 has 12 residues. Germline V gives CDR1 MNHEY, CDR2 SVGAGI. The germline V and J ends were trimmed by 6 bases and 3 bases, with 8 bases remaining between them. In DNA form, the CDR3 reads TGTGCCAGCAGCCGTGATTACACTGAAGCTTTCTTT. Its protein is CASSRDYTEAFF.

In this sample, this clone turned up once. This chain joins TRBV13 and TRBJ2-1; 10 nucleotides line up with TRBD1. Germline V gene sequence: CDR1 PRHDT, CDR2 FYEKMQ (reference sequence). The CDR3 is 16 residues long. The V and J ends lost 3 bases and 7 bases, in that order; junction bases with no gene match: 9. The CDR3 loop is CASSFRDRGLRNEQFF. The CDR3 DNA reads TGTGCCAGCAGCTTCCGGGACAGGGGCCTGAGGAATGAGCAGTTCTTC.

The chain joins TRBV10-2 to TRBJ2-5; D is ambiguous. CDR1 WSHSY and CDR2 SAAADI come from the germline V gene. Trimming shortened V by 6 bases and J by 1 base, and 15 bases separated the two germline ends. The CDR3 is made up of 15 amino acids. CDR3 protein: CASSTSGPSQETQYF. The CDR3 DNA is TGCGCCAGCAGCACCTCGGGCCCCTCCCAAGAGACCCAGTACTTC.

V is TRBV7-2 and J is TRBJ2-1, with TRBD2 matching 11 bases. Trimming cost V 2 bases and J 5 bases; bases outside gene matches: 14. The CDR3 has 19 amino acids. Looked up from germline, CDR1 is SGHTA and CDR2 is FQGNSA. The CDR3: CASSLISLAGARVDNEQFF. In nucleotides, the CDR3 is TGTGCCAGCAGCTTAATTTCACTAGCGGGAGCCCGGGTGGACAATGAGCAGTTCTTC.

J is TRBJ1-1 and V is TRBV30, with a weak D call TRBD1 (5 bases). Trimming stripped 3 bases from V and 4 bases from J, with 12 bases between. CDR3 size: 13 residues. Germline V gene sequence: CDR1 GTSNPN, CDR2 SVGIG (reference sequence). CDR3 protein: CAWRSNGGTEAFF. The DNA of the CDR3 is TGTGCCTGGAGGTCTAATGGGGGCACTGAAGCTTTCTTT.

This clone was counted once. V and J are TRBV25-1 and TRBJ2-7; weak D call: TRBD2 (5 bases). The CDR3 runs 12 residues. The germline CDR1 and CDR2 sequences are MGHDK and SYGVNS. V was shortened by 1 base and J by 4 bases, with 5 bases between the two germline ends. The DNA for the CDR3 is TGTGCCAGCAGTGAATGGGAGTACGAGCAGTACTTC. This codes for CASSEWEYEQYF.

This sequence joins TRBV6-6 and TRBJ2-1, with TRBD2 matching over 7 bases. The CDR3 totals 16 residues. The germline V gene has CDR1 MNHNY and CDR2 SVGAGI (reference sequence). The V segment lost 2 bases and the J segment 8 bases; nucleotides outside the gene matches: 12. CDR3 in amino acids: CASSYPSRLATDEQFF. CDR3 in DNA: TGTGCCAGCAGTTACCCCTCGCGACTAGCCACGGATGAGCAGTTCTTC.

The chain combines TRBV2 with TRBJ1-5; D call uncertain. V was shortened by 7 bases and J by 5 bases, with 12 bases between the two germline ends. Looked up from germline, CDR1 is SNHLY and CDR2 is FYNNEI. The CDR3 extends over 13 amino acids. CDR3 in amino acids: CASTTIGDQPQHF. CDR3 coding DNA: TGTGCCAGCACAACAATCGGAGATCAGCCCCAGCATTTT.

The DNA for the CDR3 is TGTGCCAGCAGCTCAATCCCCGGGGAGCTGTTTTTT. Protein: CASSSIPGELFF. The V and J genes are TRBV5-6 and TRBJ2-2; D is uncertain. Germline-derived CDR1 and CDR2 are SGHDT and YYEEEE. The CDR3 is made up of 12 amino acids. V lost 3 bases and J 6 bases, leaving 6 bases between the germline ends.

CDR3 sequence (DNA): TGCGCCAGCAGTCAATCTCCGGGTGCTGGCTCCTACAATGAGCAGTTCTTC. It encodes CASSQSPGAGSYNEQFF. The chain is built from TRBV23-1 and TRBJ2-1; D remains ambiguous. TRBV23-1 is noted as an ORF with a role that remains uncertain. V was shortened by 0 bases and J by 0 bases, with 12 bases between the two germline ends. The CDR3 extends over 17 amino acids.

This clone was recorded only once. The chain has TRBV6-1 and TRBJ2-5; 13 bases align to TRBD2. The CDR3 totals 18 residues. The V and J ends lost 2 bases and 4 bases, in that order; junction bases with no gene match: 10. The germline V gene has CDR1 MNHNS and CDR2 SASEGT. DNA for the CDR3: TGTGCCAGCAGTGAACCCCGACTAGCGGGAGGCCCGGGAGAGACCCAGTACTTC. Amino acid sequence: CASSEPRLAGGPGETQYF.